Listed below are T cell receptor beta chains from one sample, sequenced in a study of OX40 agonist ivuxolimab in advanced cancers. Some clones are missing from TCRdb's copy, which holds only in-frame ones; the method was immunoSEQ multiplex PCR. This repertoire shows over 45,000 clones, around nine tenths found once; its top ten account for 25% to 40%. This specimen was CD4+ or CD8+ T cells sorted from blood, taken in a trial of the OX40 agonist ivuxolimab. Receptors were obtained from an adult with an advanced solid tumor such as melanoma, head and neck, liver or kidney cancer. Both conserved end residues are trimmed from each CDR3. D genes are given only for firm matches.

cdr3_length d_call j_call v_call cdr3_aa
12 . TRBJ1-5 TRBV2 ASMGENSNQPQH
14 TRBD1 TRBJ2-4 TRBV28 ASSVGQGAGKNIQY
13 TRBD1 TRBJ2-2 TRBV7-9 ASSSGQGSTGELF
11 . TRBJ2-7 TRBV19 ASSRRVATEQY
15 TRBD1 TRBJ2-5 TRBV19 ASSRVLRDRGQETQY
10 TRBD1 TRBJ2-7 TRBV19 ASSGDSYEQY
9 TRBD2 TRBJ2-7 TRBV27 ATLGGGEQY
13 . TRBJ2-1 TRBV30 AWSVLVGLYNEQF
13 . TRBJ2-2 TRBV5-1 ASSLDPGGTGELF
12 . TRBJ1-2 TRBV5-4 ASSSSAMGYGYT
11 . TRBJ1-6 TRBV27 ASKPALRSPLH
12 . TRBJ2-3 TRBV7-9 ASSLAPSTDTQY
13 TRBD2 TRBJ2-5 TRBV6-5 ASRQTSGSRETQY
11 . TRBJ2-4 TRBV28 ASNSGVQNIQY
10 TRBD2 TRBJ2-1 TRBV9 ASSSNSGEQF
11 . TRBJ2-5 TRBV6-5 ASSLPGQETQY
11 . TRBJ2-5 TRBV14 ASSRTGQETQY
12 . TRBJ2-1 TRBV11-3 ASSLSGTYNEQF
12 . TRBJ2-1 TRBV29-1 SVVGKSSYNEQF
10 . TRBJ2-7 TRBV13 ASSSLREEQY
11 . TRBJ2-1 TRBV7-9 ASSHTLGDEQF
13 TRBD2 TRBJ2-1 TRBV6-5 ASSPTSGSYNEQF